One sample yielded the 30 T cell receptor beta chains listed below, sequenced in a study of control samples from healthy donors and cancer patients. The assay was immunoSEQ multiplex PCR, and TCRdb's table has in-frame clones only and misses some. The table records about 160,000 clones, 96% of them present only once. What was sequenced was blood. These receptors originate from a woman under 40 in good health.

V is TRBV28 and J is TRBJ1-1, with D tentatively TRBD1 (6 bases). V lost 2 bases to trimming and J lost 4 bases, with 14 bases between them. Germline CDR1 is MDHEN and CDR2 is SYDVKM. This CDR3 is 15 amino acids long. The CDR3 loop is CASSLAGVKSTEAFF. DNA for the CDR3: TGTGCCAGCAGTTTAGCAGGGGTAAAATCCACTGAAGCTTTCTTT.

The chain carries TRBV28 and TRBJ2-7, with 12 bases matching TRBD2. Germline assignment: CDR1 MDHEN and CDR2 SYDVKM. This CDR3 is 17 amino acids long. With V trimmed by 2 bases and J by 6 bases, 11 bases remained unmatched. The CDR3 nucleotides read TGTGCCAGCAGTTTACCGGGACTAGCGGGCCCGTCCGGCGAGCAGTACTTC. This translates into CASSLPGLAGPSGEQYF.

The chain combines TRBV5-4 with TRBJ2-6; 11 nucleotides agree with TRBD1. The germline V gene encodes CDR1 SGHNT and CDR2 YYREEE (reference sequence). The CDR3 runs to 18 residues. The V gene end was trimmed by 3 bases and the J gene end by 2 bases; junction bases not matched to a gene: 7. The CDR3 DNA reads TGTGCCAGCAGCTACCGGACAGGGGGCGTCCCTGGGGCCAACGTCCTGACTTTC. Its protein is CASSYRTGGVPGANVLTF.

The DNA of the CDR3 is TGTGCCAGCCGACAGGGGACCTTCCACTTT. Translating it yields CASRQGTFHF. The chain joins TRBV2 to TRBJ1-6; 8 positions match TRBD1. Germline V gene data show CDR1 as SNHLY and CDR2 as FYNNEI. Trimming took 8 bases from V and 17 from J; bases not matched to a gene: 5. The CDR3 covers 10 residues.

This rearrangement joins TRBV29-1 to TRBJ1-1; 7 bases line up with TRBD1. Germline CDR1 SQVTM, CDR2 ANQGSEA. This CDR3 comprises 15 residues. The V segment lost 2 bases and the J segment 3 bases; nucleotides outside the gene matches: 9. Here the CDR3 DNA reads TGCAGCGTTGAACTCCGGGACAGCTCTTACACTGAAGCTTTCTTT. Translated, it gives CSVELRDSSYTEAFF. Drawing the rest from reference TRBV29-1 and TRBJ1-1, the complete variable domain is SAVISQKPSRDICQRGTSLTIQCQVDSQVTMMFWYRQQPGQSLTLIATANQGSEATYESGFVIDKFPISRPNLTFSTLTVSNMSPEDSSIYLCSVELRDSSYTEAFFGQGTRLTVV.

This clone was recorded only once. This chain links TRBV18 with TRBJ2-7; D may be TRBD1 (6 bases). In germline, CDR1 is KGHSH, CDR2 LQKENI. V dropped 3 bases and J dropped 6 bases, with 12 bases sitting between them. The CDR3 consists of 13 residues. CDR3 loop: CASSPSGDFEQYF. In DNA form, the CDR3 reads TGTGCCAGCTCACCCTCAGGGGATTTCGAGCAGTACTTC.

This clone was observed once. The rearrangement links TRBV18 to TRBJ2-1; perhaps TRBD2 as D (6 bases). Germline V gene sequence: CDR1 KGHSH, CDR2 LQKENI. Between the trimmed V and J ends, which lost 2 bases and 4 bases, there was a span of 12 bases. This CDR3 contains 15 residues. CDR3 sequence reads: CASSPDREPYNEQFF. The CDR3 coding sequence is TGTGCCAGCTCACCAGATCGGGAGCCTTACAATGAGCAGTTCTTC.

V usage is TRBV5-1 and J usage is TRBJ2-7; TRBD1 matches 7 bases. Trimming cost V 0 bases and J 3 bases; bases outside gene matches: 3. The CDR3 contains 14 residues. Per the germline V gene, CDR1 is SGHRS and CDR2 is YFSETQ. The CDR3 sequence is CASSLGGTVYEQYF. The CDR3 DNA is TGCGCCAGCAGCTTGGGGGGGACAGTCTACGAGCAGTACTTC.

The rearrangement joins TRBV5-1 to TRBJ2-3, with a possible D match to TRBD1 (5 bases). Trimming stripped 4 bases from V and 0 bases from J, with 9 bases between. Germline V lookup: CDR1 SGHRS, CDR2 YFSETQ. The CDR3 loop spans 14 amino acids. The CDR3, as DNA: TGCGCCAGCAGCAGGGGCCTCAGCACAGATACGCAGTATTTT. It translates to CASSRGLSTDTQYF.

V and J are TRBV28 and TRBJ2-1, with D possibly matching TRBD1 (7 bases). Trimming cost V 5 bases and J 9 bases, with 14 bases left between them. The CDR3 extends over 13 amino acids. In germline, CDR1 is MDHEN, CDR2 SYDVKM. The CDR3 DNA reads TGTGCCAGCAGTCCAGGACAGGAGGGTGAGCAGTTCTTC. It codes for CASSPGQEGEQFF.

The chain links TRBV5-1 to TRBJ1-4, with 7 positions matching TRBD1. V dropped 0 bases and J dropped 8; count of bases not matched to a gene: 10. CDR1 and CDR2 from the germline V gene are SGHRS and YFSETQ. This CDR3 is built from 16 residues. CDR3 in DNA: TGCGCCAGCAGCTTGGGTGAGGGGGCCAGGCGGGAAAAACTGTTTTTT. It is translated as CASSLGEGARREKLFF.

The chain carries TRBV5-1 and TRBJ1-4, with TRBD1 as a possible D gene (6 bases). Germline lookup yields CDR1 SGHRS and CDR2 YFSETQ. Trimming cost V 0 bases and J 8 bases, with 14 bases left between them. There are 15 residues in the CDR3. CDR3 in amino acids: CASSLVAGEGEKLFF. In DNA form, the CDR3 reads TGCGCCAGCAGCTTGGTGGCAGGGGAGGGAGAAAAACTGTTTTTT.

Here the CDR3 reads CASSVEAAHSLTGYTF. In DNA form, the CDR3 reads TGTGCCAGCAGCGTAGAAGCAGCCCACTCCTTAACCGGCTACACCTTC. The chain is built from TRBV9 and TRBJ1-2; D is ambiguous. The CDR3 contains 16 residues. Trimming shortened V by 0 bases and J by 8 bases, and 20 bases separated the two germline ends. Germline CDR1 is SGDLS and CDR2 is YYNGEE.

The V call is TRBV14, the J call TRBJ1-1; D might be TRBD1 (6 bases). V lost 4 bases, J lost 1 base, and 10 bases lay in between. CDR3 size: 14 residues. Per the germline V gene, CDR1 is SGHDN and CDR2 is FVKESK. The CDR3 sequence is CASSPGRGNTEAFF. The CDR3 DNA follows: TGTGCCAGCAGCCCCGGCAGGGGGAACACTGAAGCTTTCTTT.

CDR3 DNA: TGTGCCACTTACAGGGGGCAAGGAGATACGCAGTATTTT. Residues: CATYRGQGDTQYF. The chain carries TRBV15 and TRBJ2-3; 9 bases are shared with TRBD1. The CDR3 totals 13 residues. In germline, CDR1 is LNHNV, CDR2 YYDKDF (reference sequence). J lost 5 bases, V lost 9 bases, and 6 bases had no gene match.

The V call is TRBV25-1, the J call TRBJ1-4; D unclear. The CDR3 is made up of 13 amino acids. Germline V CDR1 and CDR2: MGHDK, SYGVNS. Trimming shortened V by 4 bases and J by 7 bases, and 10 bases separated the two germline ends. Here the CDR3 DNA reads TGTGCCAGCAGTGTCTGGTATGCTGAAAAACTGTTTTTT. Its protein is CASSVWYAEKLFF.

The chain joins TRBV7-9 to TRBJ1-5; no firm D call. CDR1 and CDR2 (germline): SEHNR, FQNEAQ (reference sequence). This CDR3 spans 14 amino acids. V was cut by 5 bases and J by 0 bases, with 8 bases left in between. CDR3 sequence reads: CASSGSYSNQPQHF. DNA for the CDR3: TGTGCCAGCAGCGGGTCTTATAGCAATCAGCCCCAGCATTTT.

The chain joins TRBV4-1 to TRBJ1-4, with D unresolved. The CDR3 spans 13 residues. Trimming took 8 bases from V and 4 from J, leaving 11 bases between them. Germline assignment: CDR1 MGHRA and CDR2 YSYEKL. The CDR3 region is CASSTGFNEKLFF. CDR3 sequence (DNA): TGCGCCAGCTCGACGGGGTTTAATGAAAAACTGTTTTTT.

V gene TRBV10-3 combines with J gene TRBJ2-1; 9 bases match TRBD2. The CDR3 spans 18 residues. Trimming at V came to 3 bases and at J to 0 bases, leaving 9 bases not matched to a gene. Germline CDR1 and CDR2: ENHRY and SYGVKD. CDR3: CAISDLAGGPGSYNEQFF. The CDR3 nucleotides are TGTGCCATCAGTGATCTGGCGGGAGGGCCGGGCTCCTACAATGAGCAGTTCTTC.

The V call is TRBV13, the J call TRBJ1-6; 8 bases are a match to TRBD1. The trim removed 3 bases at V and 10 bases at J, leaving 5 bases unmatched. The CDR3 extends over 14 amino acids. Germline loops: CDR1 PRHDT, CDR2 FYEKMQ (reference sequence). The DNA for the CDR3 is TGTGCCAGCAGCTTGGACAGGGAGGGCTCACCCCTCCACTTT. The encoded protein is CASSLDREGSPLHF.

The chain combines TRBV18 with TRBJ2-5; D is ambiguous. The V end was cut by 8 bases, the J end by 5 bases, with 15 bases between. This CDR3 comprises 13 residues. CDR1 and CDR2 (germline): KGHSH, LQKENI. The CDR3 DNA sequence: TGTGCCAGCCGGAGCCGGCCCAGGGAGACCCAGTACTTC. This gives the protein CASRSRPRETQYF. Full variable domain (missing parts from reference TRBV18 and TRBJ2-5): NAGVMQNPRHLVRRRGQEARLRCSPMKGHSHVYWYRQLPEEGLKFMVYLQKENIIDESGMPKERFSAEFPKEGPSILRIQQVVRGDSAAYFCASRSRPRETQYFGPGTRLLVL.

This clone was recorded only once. The CDR3 sequence is CSAPSPIQYF. The CDR3, as DNA: TGCAGTGCGCCGTCCCCCATCCAGTACTTC. The rearrangement joins TRBV20-1 to TRBJ2-5; D not resolved. Germline CDR1 reads DFQATT; CDR2 reads SNEGSKA (reference sequence). This CDR3 is 10 amino acids long. Trimming removed 6 bases from V and 10 bases from J, with 12 bases in between.

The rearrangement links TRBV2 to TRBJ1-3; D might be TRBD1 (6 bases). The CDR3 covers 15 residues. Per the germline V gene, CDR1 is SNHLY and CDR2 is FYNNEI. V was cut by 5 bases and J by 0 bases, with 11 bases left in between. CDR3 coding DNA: TGTGCCAGCAGTCCTAGGACAGCCTCTGGAAACACCATATATTTT. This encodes CASSPRTASGNTIYF.

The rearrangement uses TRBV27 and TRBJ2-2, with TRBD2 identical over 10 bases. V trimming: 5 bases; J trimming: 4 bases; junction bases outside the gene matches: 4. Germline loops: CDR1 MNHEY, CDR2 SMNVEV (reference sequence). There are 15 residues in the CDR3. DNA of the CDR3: TGTGCCAGCAGTATCCAGCGGGAGGGCACCGGGGAGCTGTTTTTT. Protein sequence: CASSIQREGTGELFF.

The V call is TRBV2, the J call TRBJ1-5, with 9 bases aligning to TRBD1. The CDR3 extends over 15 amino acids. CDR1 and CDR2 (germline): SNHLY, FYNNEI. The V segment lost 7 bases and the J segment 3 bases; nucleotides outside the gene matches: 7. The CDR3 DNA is TGTGCCAGCAACGAAGACAGGGGGGACAATCAGCCCCAGCATTTT. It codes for CASNEDRGDNQPQHF.

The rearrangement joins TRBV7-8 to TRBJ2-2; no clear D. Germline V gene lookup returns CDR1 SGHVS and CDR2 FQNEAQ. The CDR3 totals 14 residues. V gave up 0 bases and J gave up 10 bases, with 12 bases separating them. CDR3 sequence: CASSLAGKSLELFF. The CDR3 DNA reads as TGTGCCAGCAGCTTAGCCGGCAAGTCTTTGGAGCTGTTTTTT.

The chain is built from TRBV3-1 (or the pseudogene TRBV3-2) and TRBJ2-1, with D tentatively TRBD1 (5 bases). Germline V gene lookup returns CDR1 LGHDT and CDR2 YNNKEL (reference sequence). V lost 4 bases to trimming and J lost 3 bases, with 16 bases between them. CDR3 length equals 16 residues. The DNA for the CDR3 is TGTGCCAGCAGCCCCCGCCTGACAGAGTACTACAATGAGCAGTTCTTC. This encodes CASSPRLTEYYNEQFF.

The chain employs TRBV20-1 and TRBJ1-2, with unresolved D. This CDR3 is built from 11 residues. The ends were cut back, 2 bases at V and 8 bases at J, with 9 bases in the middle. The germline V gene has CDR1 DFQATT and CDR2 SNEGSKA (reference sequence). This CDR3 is CSARSPWGYTF. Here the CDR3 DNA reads TGCAGTGCTAGATCCCCCTGGGGCTACACCTTC.

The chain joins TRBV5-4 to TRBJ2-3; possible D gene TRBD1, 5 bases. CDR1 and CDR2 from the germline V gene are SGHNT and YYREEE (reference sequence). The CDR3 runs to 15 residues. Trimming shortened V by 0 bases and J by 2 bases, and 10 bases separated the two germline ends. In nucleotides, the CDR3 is TGTGCCAGCAGCTTGGACCGACAGCCCACAGATACGCAGTATTTT. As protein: CASSLDRQPTDTQYF. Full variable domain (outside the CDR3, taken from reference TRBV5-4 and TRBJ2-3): ETGVTQSPTHLIKTRGQQVTLRCSSQSGHNTVSWYQQALGQGPQFIFQYYREEENGRGNFPPRFSGLQFPNYSSELNVNALELDDSALYLCASSLDRQPTDTQYFGPGTRLTVL.

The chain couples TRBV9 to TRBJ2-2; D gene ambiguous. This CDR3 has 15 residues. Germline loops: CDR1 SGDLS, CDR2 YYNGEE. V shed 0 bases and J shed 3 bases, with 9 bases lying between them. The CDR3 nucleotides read TGTGCCAGCAGCGTAGGCCGGATCGACACCGGGGAGCTGTTTTTT. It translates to CASSVGRIDTGELFF.